This section outlines one T cell receptor (beta chain) sequence together with its context. No antigen is known for it. Time point described: recipient sample about 28 days before transplant, after cytoreduction. The assay was immunoSEQ multiplex PCR, and TCRdb's table has in-frame clones only and misses some. Of roughly 46,000 clones listed, approximately 78% were seen once; the top ten hold over 4.5%. This entry is derived from a study of T cell clonotyping in hematopoietic cell transplantation. Germline CDR1 is SGHNT and CDR2 is YYREEE (reference sequence). V was clipped by 2 bases and J by 8 bases, with 14 bases between them. This CDR3 has 15 amino acids. Study-level points and caveats: Recipient TCR diversity dropped after transplant; expanded clonotypes rose from day 30 to 180.

This TCR derives from a man aged 60 to 75 with myelodysplastic syndrome. Some clones in this sample may be carry-over from other donors' samples. The genes are TRBV5-4 and TRBJ1-6; possible D gene TRBD1, 5 bases. The source material was peripheral blood mononuclear cells, sampled before stem cell transplant. The CDR3 is CASSFGGGFDSPLHF. The CDR3 nucleotides are TGTGCCAGCAGCTTTGGTGGGGGGTTTGATTCACCCCTCCACTTT.